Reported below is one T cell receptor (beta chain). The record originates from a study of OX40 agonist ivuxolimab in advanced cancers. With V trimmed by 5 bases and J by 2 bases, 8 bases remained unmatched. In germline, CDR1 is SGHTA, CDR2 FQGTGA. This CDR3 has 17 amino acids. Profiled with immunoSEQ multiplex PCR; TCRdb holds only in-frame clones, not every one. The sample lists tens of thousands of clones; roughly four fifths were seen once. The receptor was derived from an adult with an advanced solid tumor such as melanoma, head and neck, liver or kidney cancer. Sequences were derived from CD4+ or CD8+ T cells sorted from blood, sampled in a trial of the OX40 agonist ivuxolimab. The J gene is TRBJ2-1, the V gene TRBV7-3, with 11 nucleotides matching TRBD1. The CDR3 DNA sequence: TGTGCCAGCAGCGTCAGAGGACAGGGGGCCCCCTACAATGAGCAGTTCTTC. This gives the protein CASSVRGQGAPYNEQFF.